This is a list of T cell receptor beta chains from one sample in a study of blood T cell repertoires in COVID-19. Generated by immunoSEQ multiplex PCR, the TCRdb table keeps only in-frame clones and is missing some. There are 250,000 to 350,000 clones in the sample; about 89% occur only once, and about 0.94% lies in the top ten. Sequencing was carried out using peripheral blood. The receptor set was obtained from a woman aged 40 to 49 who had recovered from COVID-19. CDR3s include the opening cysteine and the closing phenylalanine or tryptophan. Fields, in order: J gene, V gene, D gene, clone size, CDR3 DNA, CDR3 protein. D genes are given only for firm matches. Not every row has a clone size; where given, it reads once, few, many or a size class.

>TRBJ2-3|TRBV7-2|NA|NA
TGTGCCAGCAGCTTAACCCGACAGTCCAGCACAGATACGCAGTATTTT
CASSLTRQSSTDTQYF
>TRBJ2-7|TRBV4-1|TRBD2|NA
TGCGCCAGCAGCCGACCGGGACTAGCGGCCTACGAGCAGTACTTC
CASSRPGLAAYEQYF
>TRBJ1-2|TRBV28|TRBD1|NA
TGTGCCAGCGGATATCCGGGACAGGGGGCTCTAGGCTATGGCTACACCTTC
CASGYPGQGALGYGYTF
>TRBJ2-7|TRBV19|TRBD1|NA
TGTGCCAGTAGATTTAAGGCTTTCTGGACGGACAGGGAGAGGGAGCAGTACTTC
CASRFKAFWTDREREQYF
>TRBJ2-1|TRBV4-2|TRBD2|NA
TGTGCCAGCAGCCAAGCCCCTGGGGAGGTCGGGAGGAGTGGTGAGCAGTTCTTC
CASSQAPGEVGRSGEQFF
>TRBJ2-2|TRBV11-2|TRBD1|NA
TGTGCCAGCAGCTTAGTCACAGGGGATTACACCGGGGAGCTGTTTTTT
CASSLVTGDYTGELFF
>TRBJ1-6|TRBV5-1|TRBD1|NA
TGCGCCAGCAGCTTGAGGCCACAGGGGGCAAGTTCACCCCTCCACTTT
CASSLRPQGASSPLHF
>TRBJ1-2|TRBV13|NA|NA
TGTGCCAGCAGCCATACTACAGGCGCCTATGGCTACACCTTC
CASSHTTGAYGYTF
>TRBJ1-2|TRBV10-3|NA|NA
TGTGCCATCAGTGAGTCGAGAGCAGACAGCAATCATGGCTACACCTTC
CAISESRADSNHGYTF
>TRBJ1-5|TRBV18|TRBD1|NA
TGTGCCAGCTCGATGGACAGGGGCAATCAGCCCCAGCATTTT
CASSMDRGNQPQHF
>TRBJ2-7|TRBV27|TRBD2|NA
TGTGCCAGCAGGCAAAGGGGGGCTAGCGGGATCTACGAGCAGTACTTC
CASRQRGASGIYEQYF
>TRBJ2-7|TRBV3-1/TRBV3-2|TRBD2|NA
TGTGCCAGCAGCCAGTCCGGGACTAGCGGGAGTGGCGAGCAGTACTTC
CASSQSGTSGSGEQYF
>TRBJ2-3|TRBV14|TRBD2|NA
TGTGCCAGCAGCCCCTTCCTAGCGGTCCGCACAGATACGCAGTATTTT
CASSPFLAVRTDTQYF
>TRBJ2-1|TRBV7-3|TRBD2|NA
TGTGCCAGCAGCCCAGGGACTAGCGAAGTTAATGAGCAGTTCTTC
CASSPGTSEVNEQFF
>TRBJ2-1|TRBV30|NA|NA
TGTGCCTGGGCCGGGACACCAACCTACAATGAGCAGTTCTTC
CAWAGTPTYNEQFF
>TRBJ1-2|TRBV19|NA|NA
TGTGCCAGTAGTGGCAGGGCGGATTATGGCTACACCTTC
CASSGRADYGYTF
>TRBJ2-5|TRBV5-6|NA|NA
TGTGCCAGCAGCCCGCTCTCCGGGACTGGCATACAAGAGACCCAGTACTTC
CASSPLSGTGIQETQYF
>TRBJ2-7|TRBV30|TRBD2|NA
TGTGCCTGGAGTCCCCTAGCGGGTGGGACCTACGAGCAGTACTTC
CAWSPLAGGTYEQYF
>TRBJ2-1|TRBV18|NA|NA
TGTGCCAGCTCACCACGGACTACCCTGACTGGAAATGAGCAGTTCTTC
CASSPRTTLTGNEQFF
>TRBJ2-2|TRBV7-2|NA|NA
TGTGCCAGCAGCCGTCAGGGGGGGAACACCGGGGAGCTGTTTTTT
CASSRQGGNTGELFF
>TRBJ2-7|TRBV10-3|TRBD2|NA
TGTGCCATCAGTTCGGGGGGGTCCTACGAGCAGTACTTC
CAISSGGSYEQYF
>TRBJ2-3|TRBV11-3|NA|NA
TGTGCCAGCAGCCGCCAACTTTCACAGGGCCCAGATACGCAGTATTTT
CASSRQLSQGPDTQYF
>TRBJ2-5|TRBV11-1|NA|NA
TGTGCCAGCAGCCCCGAAGGTGGGGCCTACCAAGAGACCCAGTACTTC
CASSPEGGAYQETQYF
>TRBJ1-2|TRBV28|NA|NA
TGTGCCAGCCATACAGGGAACTATGGCTACACCTTC
CASHTGNYGYTF
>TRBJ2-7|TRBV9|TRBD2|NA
TGTGCCAGCAGCGTAACAGCGGGAGGGCCTACCTACGAGCAGTACTTC
CASSVTAGGPTYEQYF
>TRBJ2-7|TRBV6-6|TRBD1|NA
TGTGCCATCCGGCCGGGACAGGGTCACGAGCAGTACTTC
CAIRPGQGHEQYF
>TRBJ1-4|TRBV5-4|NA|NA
TGTGCCAGCAGCGGACGGGGGGCCGATGAAAAACTGTTTTTT
CASSGRGADEKLFF
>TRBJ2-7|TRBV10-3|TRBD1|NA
TGTGCCATCAGGGGGGACAGGGTCGAGCAGTACTTC
CAIRGDRVEQYF
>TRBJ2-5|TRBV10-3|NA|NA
TGTGCCATCAGTGAATGGGGGACTCAAGAGACCCAGTACTTC
CAISEWGTQETQYF
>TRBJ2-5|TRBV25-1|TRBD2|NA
TGTGCCAGCAGCGGACTAGCCCTAGAGACCCAGTACTTC
CASSGLALETQYF
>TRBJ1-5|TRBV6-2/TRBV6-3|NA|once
TGTGCCAGCAGTTATACTCGAAGGGCAGGGACAAATAGCAATCAGCCCCAGCATTTT
CASSYTRRAGTNSNQPQHF
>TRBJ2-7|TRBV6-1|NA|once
TGTGCCAGCAGTGAAGCGCAATTCGAGGAGGCCCACTCCTACGAGCAGTACTTC
CASSEAQFEEAHSYEQYF
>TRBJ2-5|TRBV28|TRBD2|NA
TGTGCCACCCTTTCTCGAGCGGGACTAGCGGGAGAAGCCGTGGAGACCCAGTACTTC
CATLSRAGLAGEAVETQYF
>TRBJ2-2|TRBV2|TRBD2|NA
TGTGCCAGCAGAGAGCGGGAGCTGAACACCGGGGAGCTGTTTTTT
CASRERELNTGELFF
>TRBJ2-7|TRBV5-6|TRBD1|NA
TGTGCCAGCAGCATTAGCGGACAGGGTCGCGAGCAGTACTTC
CASSISGQGREQYF
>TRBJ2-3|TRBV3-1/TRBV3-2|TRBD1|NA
TGTGCCAGCAGCCACCAGACAGGGAGCTTTACAGATACGCAGTATTTT
CASSHQTGSFTDTQYF
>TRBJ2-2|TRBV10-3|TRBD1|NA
TGTGCCATCACCGGGACAGGGGACGGAGGGGAGCTGTTTTTT
CAITGTGDGGELFF
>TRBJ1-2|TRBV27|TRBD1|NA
TGTGCCAGCACTACAGGGGATCGCTCTGGCTACACCTTC
CASTTGDRSGYTF
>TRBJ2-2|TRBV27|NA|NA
TGTGCCAGCAGGGGACACCTGAACACCGGGGAGCTGTTTTTT
CASRGHLNTGELFF
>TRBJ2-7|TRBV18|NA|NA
TGTGCCAGCTCACCGCAGACCTACGAGCAGTACTTC
CASSPQTYEQYF